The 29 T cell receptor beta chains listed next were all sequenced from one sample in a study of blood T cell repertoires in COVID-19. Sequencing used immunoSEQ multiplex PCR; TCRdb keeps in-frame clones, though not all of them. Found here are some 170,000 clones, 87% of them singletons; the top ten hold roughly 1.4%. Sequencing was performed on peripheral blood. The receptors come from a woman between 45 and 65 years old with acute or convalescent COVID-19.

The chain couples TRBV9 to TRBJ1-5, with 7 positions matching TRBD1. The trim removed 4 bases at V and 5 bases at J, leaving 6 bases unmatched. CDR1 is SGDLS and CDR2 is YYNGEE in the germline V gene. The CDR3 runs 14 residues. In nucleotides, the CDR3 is TGTGCCAGCAGCTACCGGGACAGTTATCAGCCCCAGCATTTT. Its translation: CASSYRDSYQPQHF.

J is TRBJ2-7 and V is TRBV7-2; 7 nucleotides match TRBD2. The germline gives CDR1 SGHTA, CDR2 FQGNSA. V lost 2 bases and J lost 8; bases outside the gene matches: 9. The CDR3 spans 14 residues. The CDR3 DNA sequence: TGTGCCAGCAGCTTACCTCTAGCGGTCCCTAAGCAGTACTTC. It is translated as CASSLPLAVPKQYF. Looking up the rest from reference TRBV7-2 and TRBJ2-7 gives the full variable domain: GAGVSQSPSNKVTEKGKDVELRCDPISGHTALYWYRQSLGQGLEFLIYFQGNSAPDKSGLPSDRFSAERTGGSVSTLTIQRTQQEDSAVYLCASSLPLAVPKQYFGPGTRLTVT.

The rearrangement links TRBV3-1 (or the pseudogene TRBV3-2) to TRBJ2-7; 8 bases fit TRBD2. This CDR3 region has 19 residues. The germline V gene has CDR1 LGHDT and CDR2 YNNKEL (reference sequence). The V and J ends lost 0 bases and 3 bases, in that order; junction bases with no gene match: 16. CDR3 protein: CASSQDAPWASGSNYEQYF. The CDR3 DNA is TGTGCCAGCAGCCAAGATGCCCCCTGGGCCAGCGGGAGTAACTACGAGCAGTACTTC.

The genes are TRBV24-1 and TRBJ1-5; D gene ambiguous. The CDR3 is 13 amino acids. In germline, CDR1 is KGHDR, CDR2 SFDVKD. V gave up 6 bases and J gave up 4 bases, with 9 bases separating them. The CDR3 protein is CATSREGNQPQHF. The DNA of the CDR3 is TGTGCCACCAGTCGGGAAGGTAATCAGCCCCAGCATTTT.

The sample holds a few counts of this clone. The CDR3 nucleotides are TGTGCCAGCAGCTTAGAAACAGCATCTGAAGCTTTCTTT. It is translated as CASSLETASEAFF. The chain carries TRBV7-2 and TRBJ1-1; D is unresolved. Looked up from germline, CDR1 is SGHTA and CDR2 is FQGNSA. V dropped 1 base and J dropped 6 bases, with 9 bases sitting between them. There are 13 residues in the CDR3.

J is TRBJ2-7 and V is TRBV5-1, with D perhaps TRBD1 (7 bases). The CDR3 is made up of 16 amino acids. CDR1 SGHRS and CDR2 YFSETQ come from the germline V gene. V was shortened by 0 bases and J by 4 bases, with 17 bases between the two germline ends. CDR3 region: CASSLAVQGTPYEQYF. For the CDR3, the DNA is TGCGCCAGCAGCTTGGCAGTACAGGGGACTCCGTACGAGCAGTACTTC.

The CDR3 sequence is CASSPSGRAGIEQYF. CDR3 coding DNA: TGTGCCAGCAGCCCAAGCGGAAGGGCGGGAATCGAGCAGTACTTC. This chain joins TRBV3-1 (or the pseudogene TRBV3-2) and TRBJ2-7, with a weak D call TRBD2 (6 bases). The V end lost 4 bases, the J end lost 6 bases, and 19 bases lay between the germline ends. Per germline, CDR1 LGHDT and CDR2 YNNKEL (reference sequence). The CDR3 is 15 amino acids.

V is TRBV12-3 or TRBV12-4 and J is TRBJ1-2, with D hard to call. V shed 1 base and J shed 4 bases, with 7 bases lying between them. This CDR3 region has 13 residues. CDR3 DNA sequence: TGTGCCAGCAGTTTAGGTGGCGGCTATGGCTACACCTTC. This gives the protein CASSLGGGYGYTF.

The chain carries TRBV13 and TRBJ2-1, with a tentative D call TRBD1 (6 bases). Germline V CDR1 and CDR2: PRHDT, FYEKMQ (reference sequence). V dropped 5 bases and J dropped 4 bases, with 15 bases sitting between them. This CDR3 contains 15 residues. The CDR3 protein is CASSPPGRGYNEQFF. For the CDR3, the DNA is TGTGCCAGCAGCCCCCCCGGCAGGGGATACAATGAGCAGTTCTTC.

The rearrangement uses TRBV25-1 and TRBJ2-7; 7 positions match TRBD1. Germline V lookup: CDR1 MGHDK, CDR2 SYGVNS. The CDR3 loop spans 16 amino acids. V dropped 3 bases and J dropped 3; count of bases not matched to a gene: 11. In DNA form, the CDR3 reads TGTGCCAGCAGTGACGCCACTAACAGGGGCGTCTACGAGCAGTACTTC. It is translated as CASSDATNRGVYEQYF.

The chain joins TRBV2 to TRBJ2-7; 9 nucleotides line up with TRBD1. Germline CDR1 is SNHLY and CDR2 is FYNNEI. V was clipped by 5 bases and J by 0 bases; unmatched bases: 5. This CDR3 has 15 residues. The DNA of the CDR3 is TGTGCCAGCAGTAGAGGACAGGGGCGCTCCTACGAGCAGTACTTC. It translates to CASSRGQGRSYEQYF.

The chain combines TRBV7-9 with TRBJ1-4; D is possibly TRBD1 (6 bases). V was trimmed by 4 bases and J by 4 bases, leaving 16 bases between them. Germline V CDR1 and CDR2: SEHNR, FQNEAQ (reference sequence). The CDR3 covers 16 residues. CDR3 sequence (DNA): TGTGCCAGCAGCTCTGGGACGGGACAAGTTAATGAAAAACTGTTTTTT. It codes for CASSSGTGQVNEKLFF.

CDR3 residues: CAEGTGEADTQYF. The CDR3 nucleotides read TGTGCCGAAGGGACGGGAGAGGCAGATACGCAGTATTTT. V is TRBV19 and J is TRBJ2-3, with a possible D match to TRBD2 (6 bases). Per the germline V gene, CDR1 is LNHDA and CDR2 is SQIVND (reference sequence). Trimming left V 11 bases short and J 4 bases short, with 16 bases between. This CDR3 comprises 13 residues. Drawing the rest from reference TRBV19 and TRBJ2-3, the complete variable domain is DGGITQSPKYLFRKEGQNVTLSCEQNLNHDAMYWYRQDPGQGLRLIYYSQIVNDFQKGDIAEGYSVSREKKESFPLTVTSAQKNPTAFYLCAEGTGEADTQYFGPGTRLTVL.

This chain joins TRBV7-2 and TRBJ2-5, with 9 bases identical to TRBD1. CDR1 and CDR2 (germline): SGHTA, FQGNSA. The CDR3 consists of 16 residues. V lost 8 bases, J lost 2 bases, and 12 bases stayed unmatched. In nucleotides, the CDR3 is TGTGCCAGCGGTAGATGGCCGGGACAGGGACAAGAGACCCAGTACTTC. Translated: CASGRWPGQGQETQYF. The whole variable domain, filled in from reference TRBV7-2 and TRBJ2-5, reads GAGVSQSPSNKVTEKGKDVELRCDPISGHTALYWYRQSLGQGLEFLIYFQGNSAPDKSGLPSDRFSAERTGGSVSTLTIQRTQQEDSAVYLCASGRWPGQGQETQYFGPGTRLLVL.

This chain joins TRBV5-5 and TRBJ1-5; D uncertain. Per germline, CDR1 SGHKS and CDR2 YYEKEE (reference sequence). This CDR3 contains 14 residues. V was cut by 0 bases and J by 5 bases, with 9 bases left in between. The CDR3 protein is CASSLVGADQPQHF. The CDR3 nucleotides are TGTGCCAGCAGCTTGGTGGGCGCCGATCAGCCCCAGCATTTT. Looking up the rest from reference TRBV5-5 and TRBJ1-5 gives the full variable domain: DAGVTQSPTHLIKTRGQQVTLRCSPISGHKSVSWYQQVLGQGPQFIFQYYEKEERGRGNFPDRFSARQFPNYSSELNVNALLLGDSALYLCASSLVGADQPQHFGDGTRLSIL.

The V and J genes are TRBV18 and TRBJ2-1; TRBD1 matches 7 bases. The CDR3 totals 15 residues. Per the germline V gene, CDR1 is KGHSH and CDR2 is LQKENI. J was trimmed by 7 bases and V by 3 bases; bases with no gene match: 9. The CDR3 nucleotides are TGTGCCAGCTCACCTGCAAGACAGGGAAGGAATGAGCAGTTCTTC. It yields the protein CASSPARQGRNEQFF.

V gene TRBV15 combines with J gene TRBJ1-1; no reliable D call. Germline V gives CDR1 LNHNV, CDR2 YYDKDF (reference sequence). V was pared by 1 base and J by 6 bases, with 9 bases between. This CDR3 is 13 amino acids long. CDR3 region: CATSRVVEAEAFF. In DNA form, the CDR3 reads TGTGCCACCAGCAGAGTGGTAGAGGCTGAAGCTTTCTTT. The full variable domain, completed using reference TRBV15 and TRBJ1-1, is DAMVIQNPRYQVTQFGKPVTLSCSQTLNHNVMYWYQQKSSQAPKLLFHYYDKDFNNEADTPDNFQSRRPNTSFCFLDIRSPGLGDTAMYLCATSRVVEAEAFFGQGTRLTVV.

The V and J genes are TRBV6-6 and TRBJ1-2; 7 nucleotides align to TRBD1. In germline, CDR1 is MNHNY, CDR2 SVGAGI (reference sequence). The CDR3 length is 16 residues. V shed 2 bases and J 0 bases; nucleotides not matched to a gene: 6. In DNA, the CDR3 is TGTGCCAGCAGTTACACAGGGACAGACTCTAACTATGGCTACACCTTC. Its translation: CASSYTGTDSNYGYTF.

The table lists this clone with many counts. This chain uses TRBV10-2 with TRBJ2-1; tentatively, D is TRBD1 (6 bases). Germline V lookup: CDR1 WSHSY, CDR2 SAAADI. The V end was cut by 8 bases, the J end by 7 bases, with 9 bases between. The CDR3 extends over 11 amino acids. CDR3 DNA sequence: TGCGCCAGCCGGACAGATAATGAGCAGTTCTTC. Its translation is CASRTDNEQFF.

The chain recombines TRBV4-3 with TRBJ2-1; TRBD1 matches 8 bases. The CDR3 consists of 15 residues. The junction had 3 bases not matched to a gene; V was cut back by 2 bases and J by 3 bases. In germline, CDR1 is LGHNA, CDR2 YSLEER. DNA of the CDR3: TGCGCCAGCAGCCAACCGGGACAGGACTACAATGAGCAGTTCTTC. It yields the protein CASSQPGQDYNEQFF.

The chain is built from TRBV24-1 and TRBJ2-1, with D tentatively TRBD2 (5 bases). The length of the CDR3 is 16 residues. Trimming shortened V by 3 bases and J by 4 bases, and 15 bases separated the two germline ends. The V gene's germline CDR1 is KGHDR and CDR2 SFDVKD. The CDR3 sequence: CATSDPPRGNYNEQFF. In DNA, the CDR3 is TGTGCCACCAGTGATCCGCCGCGAGGGAATTACAATGAGCAGTTCTTC.

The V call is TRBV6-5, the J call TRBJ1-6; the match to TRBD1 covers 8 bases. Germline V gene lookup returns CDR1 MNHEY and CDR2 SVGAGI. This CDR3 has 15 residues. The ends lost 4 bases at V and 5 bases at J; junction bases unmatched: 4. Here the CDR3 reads CASSFRGLNNSPLHF. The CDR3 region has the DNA TGTGCCAGCAGTTTCAGGGGGCTCAATAATTCACCCCTCCACTTT.

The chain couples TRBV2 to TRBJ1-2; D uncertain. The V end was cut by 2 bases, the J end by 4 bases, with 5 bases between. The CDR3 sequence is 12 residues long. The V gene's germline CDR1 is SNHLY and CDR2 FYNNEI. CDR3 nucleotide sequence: TGTGCCAGCAGTGAATCTATCTATGGCTACACCTTC. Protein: CASSESIYGYTF.

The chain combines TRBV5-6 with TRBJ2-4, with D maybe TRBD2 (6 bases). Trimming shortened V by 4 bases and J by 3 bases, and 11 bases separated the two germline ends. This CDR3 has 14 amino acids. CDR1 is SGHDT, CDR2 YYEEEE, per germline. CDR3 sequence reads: CASSPTGVKNIQYF. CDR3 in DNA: TGTGCCAGCAGCCCGACGGGGGTCAAAAACATTCAGTACTTC.

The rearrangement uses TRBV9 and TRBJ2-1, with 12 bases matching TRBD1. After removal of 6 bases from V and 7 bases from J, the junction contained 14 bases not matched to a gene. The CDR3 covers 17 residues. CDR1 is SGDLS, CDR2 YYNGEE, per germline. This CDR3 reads CASTTHGSGQGANEQFF. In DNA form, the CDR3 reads TGTGCCAGCACCACTCATGGCTCGGGACAGGGGGCGAATGAGCAGTTCTTC.

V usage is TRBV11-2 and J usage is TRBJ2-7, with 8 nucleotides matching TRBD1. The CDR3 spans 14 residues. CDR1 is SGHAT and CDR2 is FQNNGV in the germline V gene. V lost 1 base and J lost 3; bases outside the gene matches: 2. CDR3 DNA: TGTGCCAGCAGCTTAGTACAGGGGGGCTACGAGCAGTACTTC. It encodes CASSLVQGGYEQYF. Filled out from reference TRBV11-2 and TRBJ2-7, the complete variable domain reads EAGVAQSPRYKIIEKRQSVAFWCNPISGHATLYWYQQILGQGPKLLIQFQNNGVVDDSQLPKDRFSAERLKGVDSTLKIQPAKLEDSAVYLCASSLVQGGYEQYFGPGTRLTVT.

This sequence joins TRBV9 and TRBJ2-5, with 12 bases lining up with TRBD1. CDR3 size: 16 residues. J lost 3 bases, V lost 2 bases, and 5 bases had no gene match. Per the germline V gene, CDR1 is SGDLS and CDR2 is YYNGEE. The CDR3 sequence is CASSVSGTGGEETQYF. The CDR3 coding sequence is TGTGCCAGCAGCGTTTCCGGGACAGGGGGCGAAGAGACCCAGTACTTC.

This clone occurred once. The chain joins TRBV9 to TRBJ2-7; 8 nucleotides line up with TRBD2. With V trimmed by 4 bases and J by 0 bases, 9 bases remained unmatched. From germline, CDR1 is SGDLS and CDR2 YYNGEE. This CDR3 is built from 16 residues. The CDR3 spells CASSQGGGRSSYEQYF. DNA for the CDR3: TGTGCCAGCAGCCAGGGCGGCGGGAGGAGCTCCTACGAGCAGTACTTC.

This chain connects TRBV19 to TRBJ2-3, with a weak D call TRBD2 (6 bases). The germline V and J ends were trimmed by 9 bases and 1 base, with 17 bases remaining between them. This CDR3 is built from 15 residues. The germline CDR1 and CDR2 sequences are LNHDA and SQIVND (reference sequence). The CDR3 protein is CASAWDSLGTDTQYF. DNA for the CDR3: TGTGCCAGCGCCTGGGACTCCCTTGGCACAGATACGCAGTATTTT. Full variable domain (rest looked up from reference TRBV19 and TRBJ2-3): DGGITQSPKYLFRKEGQNVTLSCEQNLNHDAMYWYRQDPGQGLRLIYYSQIVNDFQKGDIAEGYSVSREKKESFPLTVTSAQKNPTAFYLCASAWDSLGTDTQYFGPGTRLTVL.